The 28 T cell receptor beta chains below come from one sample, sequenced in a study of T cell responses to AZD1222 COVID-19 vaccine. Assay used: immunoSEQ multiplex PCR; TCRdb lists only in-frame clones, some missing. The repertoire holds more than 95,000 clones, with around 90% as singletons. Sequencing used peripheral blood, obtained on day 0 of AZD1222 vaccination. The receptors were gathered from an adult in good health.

The CDR3, as DNA: TGTGCCAGCAGTTTATCCAGCGCAAACACTGAAGCTTTCTTT. Its protein is CASSLSSANTEAFF. The rearrangement links TRBV27 to TRBJ1-1, with unresolved D. The CDR3 totals 14 residues. From germline, CDR1 is MNHEY and CDR2 SMNVEV (reference sequence). Deletions cut 0 bases from V and 2 bases from J, with 7 bases between.

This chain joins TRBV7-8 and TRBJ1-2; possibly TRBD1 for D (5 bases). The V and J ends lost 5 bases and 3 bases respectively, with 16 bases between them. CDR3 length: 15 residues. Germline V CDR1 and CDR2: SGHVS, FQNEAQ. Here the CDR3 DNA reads TGTGCCAGCAGCCCTCAAGGACAACTCCACTATGGCTACACCTTC. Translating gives CASSPQGQLHYGYTF.

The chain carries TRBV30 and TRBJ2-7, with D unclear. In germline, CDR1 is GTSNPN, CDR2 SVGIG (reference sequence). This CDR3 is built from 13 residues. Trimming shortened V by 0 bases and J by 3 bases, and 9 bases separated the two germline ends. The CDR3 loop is CAWSVGGNYEQYF. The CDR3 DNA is TGTGCCTGGAGTGTAGGCGGCAACTACGAGCAGTACTTC.

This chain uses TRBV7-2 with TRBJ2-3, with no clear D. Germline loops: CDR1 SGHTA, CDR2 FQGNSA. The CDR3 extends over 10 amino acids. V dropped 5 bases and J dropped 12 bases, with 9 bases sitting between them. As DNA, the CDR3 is TGTGCCAGCAGCCCACCGAAACAGTATTTT. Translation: CASSPPKQYF.

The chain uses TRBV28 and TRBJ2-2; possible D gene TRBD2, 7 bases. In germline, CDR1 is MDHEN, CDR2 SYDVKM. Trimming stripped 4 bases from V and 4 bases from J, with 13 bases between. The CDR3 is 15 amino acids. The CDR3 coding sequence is TGTGCCAGCAGTTACGGGGGGCAGGGCACCGGGGAGCTGTTTTTT. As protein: CASSYGGQGTGELFF.

CDR3 nucleotides: TGTGCCAGTAGTGGGATCCTGTCGGGCAGCTCCTACGAGCAGTACTTC. It codes for CASSGILSGSSYEQYF. This chain joins TRBV19 and TRBJ2-7; unclear D gene. Germline-derived CDR1 and CDR2 are LNHDA and SQIVND (reference sequence). CDR3 size: 16 residues. Trimming removed 5 bases from V and 0 bases from J, with 17 bases in between.

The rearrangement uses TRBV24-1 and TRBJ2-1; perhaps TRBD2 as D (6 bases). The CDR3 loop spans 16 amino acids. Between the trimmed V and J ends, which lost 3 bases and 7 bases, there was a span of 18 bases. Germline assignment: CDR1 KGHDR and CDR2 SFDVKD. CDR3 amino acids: CATSDHGTDGDNEQFF. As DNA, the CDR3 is TGTGCCACCAGTGATCACGGGACTGACGGGGATAATGAGCAGTTCTTC.

The CDR3 DNA is TGTGCCAGCGGGGGAGGACTAGCGGGAGACGAGCAGTACTTC. Its protein product is CASGGGLAGDEQYF. The rearrangement joins TRBV7-6 to TRBJ2-7; 13 bases line up with TRBD2. The V segment lost 8 bases and the J segment 5 bases; nucleotides outside the gene matches: 6. Germline V CDR1 and CDR2: SGHVS, FNYEAQ. CDR3 length equals 14 residues.

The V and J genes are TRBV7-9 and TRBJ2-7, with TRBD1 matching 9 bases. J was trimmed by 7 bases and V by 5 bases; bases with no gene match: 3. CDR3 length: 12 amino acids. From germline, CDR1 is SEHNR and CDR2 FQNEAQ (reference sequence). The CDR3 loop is CASSLDRGEQYF. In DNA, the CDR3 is TGTGCCAGCAGCCTCGACAGGGGGGAGCAGTACTTC.

In DNA form, the CDR3 reads TGCGCCAGCAGCTTGGTCGTATCCAGGGGGCCAACTAATGAAAAACTGTTTTTT. Amino acid sequence: CASSLVVSRGPTNEKLFF. This sequence joins TRBV5-1 and TRBJ1-4, with 8 bases that match TRBD1. The CDR3 runs to 18 residues. Germline V CDR1 and CDR2: SGHRS, YFSETQ. Germline trimming cut 0 bases from V and 0 bases from J; bases unmatched to any gene: 7.

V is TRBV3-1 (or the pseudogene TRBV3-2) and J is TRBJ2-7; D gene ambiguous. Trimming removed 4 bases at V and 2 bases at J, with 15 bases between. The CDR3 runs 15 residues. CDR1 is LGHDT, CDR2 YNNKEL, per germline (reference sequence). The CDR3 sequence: CASSPSKGNPYEQYF. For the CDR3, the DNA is TGTGCCAGCAGCCCCTCCAAAGGGAACCCCTACGAGCAGTACTTC.

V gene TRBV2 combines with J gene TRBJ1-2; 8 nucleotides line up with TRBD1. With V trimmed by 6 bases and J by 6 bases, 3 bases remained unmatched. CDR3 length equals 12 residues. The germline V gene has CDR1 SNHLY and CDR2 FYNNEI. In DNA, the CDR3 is TGTGCCAGCAGGCCGGGACAGGATGGCTACACCTTC. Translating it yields CASRPGQDGYTF.

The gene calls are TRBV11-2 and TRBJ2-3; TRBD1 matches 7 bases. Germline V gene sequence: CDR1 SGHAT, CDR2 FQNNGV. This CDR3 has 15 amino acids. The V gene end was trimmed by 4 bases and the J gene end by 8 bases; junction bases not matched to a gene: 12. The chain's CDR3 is CASSSRIPQGVTQYF. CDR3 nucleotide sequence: TGTGCCAGCAGCTCGCGAATACCCCAGGGGGTTACGCAGTATTTT.

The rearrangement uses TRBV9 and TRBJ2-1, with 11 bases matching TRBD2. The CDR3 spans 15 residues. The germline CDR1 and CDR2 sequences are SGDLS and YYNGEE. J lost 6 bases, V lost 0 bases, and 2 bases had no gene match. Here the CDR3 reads CASSVGLAGGNEQFF. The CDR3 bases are TGTGCCAGCAGCGTAGGGCTAGCGGGAGGCAATGAGCAGTTCTTC. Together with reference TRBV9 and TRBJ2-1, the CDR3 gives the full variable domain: DSGVTQTPKHLITATGQRVTLRCSPRSGDLSVYWYQQSLDQGLQFLIQYYNGEERAKGNILERFSAQQFPDLHSELNLSSLELGDSALYFCASSVGLAGGNEQFFGPGTRLTVL.

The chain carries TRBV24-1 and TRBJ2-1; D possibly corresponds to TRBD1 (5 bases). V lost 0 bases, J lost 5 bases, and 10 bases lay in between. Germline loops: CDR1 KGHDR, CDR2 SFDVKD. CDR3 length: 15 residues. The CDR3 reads CATSDLNLDNNEQFF. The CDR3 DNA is TGTGCCACCAGTGATTTGAACTTGGACAACAATGAGCAGTTCTTC.

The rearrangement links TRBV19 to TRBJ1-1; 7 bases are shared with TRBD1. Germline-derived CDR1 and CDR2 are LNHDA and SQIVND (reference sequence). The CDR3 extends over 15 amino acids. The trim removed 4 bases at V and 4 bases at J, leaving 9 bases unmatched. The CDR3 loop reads CASSTVGTVGTEAFF. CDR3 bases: TGTGCCAGTAGTACAGTGGGGACAGTCGGCACTGAAGCTTTCTTT. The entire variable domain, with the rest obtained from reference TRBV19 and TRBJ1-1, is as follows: DGGITQSPKYLFRKEGQNVTLSCEQNLNHDAMYWYRQDPGQGLRLIYYSQIVNDFQKGDIAEGYSVSREKKESFPLTVTSAQKNPTAFYLCASSTVGTVGTEAFFGQGTRLTVV.

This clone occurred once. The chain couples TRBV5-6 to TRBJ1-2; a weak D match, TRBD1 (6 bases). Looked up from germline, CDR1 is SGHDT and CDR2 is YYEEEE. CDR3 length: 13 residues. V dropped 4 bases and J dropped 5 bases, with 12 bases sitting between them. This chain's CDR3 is CASSRTGQYGYTF. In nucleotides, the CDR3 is TGTGCCAGCAGCCGTACAGGGCAGTATGGCTACACCTTC. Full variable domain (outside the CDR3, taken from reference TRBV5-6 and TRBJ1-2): DAGVTQSPTHLIKTRGQQVTLRCSPKSGHDTVSWYQQALGQGPQFIFQYYEEEERQRGNFPDRFSGHQFPNYSSELNVNALLLGDSALYLCASSRTGQYGYTFGSGTRLTVV.

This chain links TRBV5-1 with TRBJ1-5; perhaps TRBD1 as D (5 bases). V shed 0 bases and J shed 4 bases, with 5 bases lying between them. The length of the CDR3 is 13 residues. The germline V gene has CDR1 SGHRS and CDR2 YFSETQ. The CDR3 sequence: CASSLAGNQPQHF. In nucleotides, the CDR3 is TGCGCCAGCAGCTTGGCAGGGAATCAGCCCCAGCATTTT.

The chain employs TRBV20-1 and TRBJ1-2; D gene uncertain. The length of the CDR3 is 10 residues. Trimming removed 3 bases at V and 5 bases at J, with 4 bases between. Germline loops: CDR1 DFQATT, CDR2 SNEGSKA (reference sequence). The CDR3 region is CSARGYGYTF. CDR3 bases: TGCAGTGCTAGGGGGTATGGCTACACCTTC.

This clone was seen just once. CDR3 nucleotide sequence: TGTGCCAGTAGTATTAGGTGGGATCGAGTGGGTGAGCAGTTCTTC. Its protein product is CASSIRWDRVGEQFF. The chain has TRBV19 and TRBJ2-1, with D hard to call. Trimming took 3 bases from V and 9 from J, leaving 18 bases between them. CDR1 LNHDA and CDR2 SQIVND come from the germline V gene (reference sequence). The CDR3 spans 15 residues.

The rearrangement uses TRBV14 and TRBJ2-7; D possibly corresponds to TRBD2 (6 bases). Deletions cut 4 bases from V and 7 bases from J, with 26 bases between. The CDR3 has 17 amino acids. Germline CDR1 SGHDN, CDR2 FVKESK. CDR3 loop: CASSPGAPWGLAEEQYF. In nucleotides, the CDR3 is TGTGCCAGCAGCCCCGGAGCCCCTTGGGGGTTAGCGGAAGAGCAGTACTTC.

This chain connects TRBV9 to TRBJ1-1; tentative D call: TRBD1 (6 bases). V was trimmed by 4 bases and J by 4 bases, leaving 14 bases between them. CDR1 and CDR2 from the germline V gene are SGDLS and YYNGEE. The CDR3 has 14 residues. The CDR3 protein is CASSPRGGITEAFF. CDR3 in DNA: TGTGCCAGCAGCCCAAGAGGGGGTATCACTGAAGCTTTCTTT.

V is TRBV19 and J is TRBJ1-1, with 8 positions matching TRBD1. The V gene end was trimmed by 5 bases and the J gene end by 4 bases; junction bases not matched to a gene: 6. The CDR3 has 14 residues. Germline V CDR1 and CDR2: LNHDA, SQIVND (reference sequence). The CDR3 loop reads CASSERQGTTEAFF. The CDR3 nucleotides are TGTGCCAGTAGTGAGAGACAGGGGACCACTGAAGCTTTCTTT.

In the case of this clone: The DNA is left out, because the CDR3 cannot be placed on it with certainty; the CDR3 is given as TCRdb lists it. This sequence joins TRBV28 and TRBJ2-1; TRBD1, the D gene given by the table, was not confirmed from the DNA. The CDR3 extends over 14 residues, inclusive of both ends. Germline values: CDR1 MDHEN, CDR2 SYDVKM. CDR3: CASSFLAGGDEQFF.

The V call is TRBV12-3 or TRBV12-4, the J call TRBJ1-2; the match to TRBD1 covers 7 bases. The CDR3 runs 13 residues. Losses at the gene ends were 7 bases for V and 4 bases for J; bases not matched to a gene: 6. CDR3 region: CASTGQLFYGYTF. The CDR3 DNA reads TGTGCCAGCACGGGACAGCTATTCTATGGCTACACCTTC.

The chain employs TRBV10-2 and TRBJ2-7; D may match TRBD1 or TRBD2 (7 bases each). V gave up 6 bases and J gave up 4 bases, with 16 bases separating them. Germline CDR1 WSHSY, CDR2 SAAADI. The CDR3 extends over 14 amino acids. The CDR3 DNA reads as TGCGCCAGCAGGGGGGGGGACAGCCCTTACGAGCAGTACTTC. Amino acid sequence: CASRGGDSPYEQYF.

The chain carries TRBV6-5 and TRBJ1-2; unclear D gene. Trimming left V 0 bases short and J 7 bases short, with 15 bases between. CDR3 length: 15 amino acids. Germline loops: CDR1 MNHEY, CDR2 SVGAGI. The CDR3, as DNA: TGTGCCAGCAGTTACTCGTATAGGACGGTGGTTGGCTACACCTTC. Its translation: CASSYSYRTVVGYTF.

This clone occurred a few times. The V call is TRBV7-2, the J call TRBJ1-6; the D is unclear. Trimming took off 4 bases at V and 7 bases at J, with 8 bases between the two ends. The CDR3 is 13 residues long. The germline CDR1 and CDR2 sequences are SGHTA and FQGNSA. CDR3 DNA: TGTGCCAGCAGCTCACCGTCCAATTCACCCCTCCACTTT. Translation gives CASSSPSNSPLHF.